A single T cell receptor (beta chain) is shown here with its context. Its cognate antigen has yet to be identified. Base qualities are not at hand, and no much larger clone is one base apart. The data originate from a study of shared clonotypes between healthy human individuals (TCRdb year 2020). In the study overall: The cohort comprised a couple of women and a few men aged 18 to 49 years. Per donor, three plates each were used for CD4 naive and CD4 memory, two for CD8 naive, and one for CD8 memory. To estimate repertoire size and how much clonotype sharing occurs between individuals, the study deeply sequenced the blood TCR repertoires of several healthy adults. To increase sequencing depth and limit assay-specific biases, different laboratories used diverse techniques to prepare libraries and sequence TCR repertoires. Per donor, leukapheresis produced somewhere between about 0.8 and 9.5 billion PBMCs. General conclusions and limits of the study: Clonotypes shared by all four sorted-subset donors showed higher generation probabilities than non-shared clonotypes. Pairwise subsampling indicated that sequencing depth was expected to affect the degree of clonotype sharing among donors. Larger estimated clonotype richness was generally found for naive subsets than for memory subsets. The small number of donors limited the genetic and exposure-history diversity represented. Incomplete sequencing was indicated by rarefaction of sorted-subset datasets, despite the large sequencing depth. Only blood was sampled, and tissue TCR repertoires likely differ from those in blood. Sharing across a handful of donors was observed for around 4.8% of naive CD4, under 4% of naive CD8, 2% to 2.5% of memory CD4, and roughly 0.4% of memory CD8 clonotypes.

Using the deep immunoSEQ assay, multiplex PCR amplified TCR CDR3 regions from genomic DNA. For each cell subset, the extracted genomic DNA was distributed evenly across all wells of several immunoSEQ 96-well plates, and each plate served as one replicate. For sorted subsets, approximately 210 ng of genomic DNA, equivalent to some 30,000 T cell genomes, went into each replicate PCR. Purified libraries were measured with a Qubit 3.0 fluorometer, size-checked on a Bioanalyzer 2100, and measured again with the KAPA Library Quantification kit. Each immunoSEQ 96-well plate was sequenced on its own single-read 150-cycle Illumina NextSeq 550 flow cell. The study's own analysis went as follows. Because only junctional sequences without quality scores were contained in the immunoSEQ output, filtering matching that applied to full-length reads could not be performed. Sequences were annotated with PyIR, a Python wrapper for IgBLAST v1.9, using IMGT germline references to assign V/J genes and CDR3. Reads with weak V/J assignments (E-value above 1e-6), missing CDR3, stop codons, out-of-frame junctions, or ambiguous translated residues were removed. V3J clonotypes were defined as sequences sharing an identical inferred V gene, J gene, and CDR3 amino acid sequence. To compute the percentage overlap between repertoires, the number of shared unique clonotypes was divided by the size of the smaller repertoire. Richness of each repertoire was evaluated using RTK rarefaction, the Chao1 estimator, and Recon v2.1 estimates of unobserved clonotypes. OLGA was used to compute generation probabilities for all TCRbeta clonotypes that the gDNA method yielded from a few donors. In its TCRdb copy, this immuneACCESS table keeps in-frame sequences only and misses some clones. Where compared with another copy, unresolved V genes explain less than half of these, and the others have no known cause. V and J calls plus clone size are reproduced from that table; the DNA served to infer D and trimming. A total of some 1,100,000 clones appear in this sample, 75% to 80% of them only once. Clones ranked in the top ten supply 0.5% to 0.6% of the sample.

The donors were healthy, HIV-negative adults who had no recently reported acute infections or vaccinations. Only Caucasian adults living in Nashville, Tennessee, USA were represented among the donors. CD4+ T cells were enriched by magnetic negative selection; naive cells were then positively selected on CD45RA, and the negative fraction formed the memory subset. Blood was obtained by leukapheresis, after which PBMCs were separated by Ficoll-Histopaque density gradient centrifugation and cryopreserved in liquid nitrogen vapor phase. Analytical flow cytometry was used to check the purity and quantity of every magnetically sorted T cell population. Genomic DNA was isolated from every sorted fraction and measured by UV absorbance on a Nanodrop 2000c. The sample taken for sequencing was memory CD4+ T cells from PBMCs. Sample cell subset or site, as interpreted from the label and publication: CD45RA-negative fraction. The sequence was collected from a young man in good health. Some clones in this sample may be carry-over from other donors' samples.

Read as DNA, the sequence is TGTGCCAGCAGCATAGGTCCTTACCAAGAGACCCAGTACTTC. Its protein product is CASSIGPYQETQYF. The V and J segments used are TRBV28 and TRBJ2-5; no D gene call is confident. CDR3 length: 14 amino acids, cysteine to phenylalanine. CDR3 DNA is the only sequence kept; it has 42 bases, read in frame from the first base. The germline ends are 11 bases apart after V is trimmed by 6 bases and J by 0 bases. Looking up the germline V gene yields CDR1 MDHEN and CDR2 SYDVKM.